These T cell receptor beta chains were read from a single sample in a study of blood T cell repertoires in COVID-19. Repertoires were generated with immunoSEQ multiplex PCR, while TCRdb's copy carries only in-frame clones and drops some. The table includes 340,000 or so clones, 65% to 90% detected once. The specimen was PBMCs or T cells enriched from blood (not recorded which). The source is a woman aged 40 to 50 with acute COVID-19. CDR3s include the opening cysteine and the closing phenylalanine or tryptophan. Each record gives: J gene, V gene, D gene, clone size, CDR3 protein, CDR3 DNA. The D gene is left open where the match is weak. Part of the rows lack a size; the others show once, few, many or a class for expanded clones.

TRBJ2-4 | TRBV4-2 | TRBD1 | . | CASSLVKGQGDIQYF | TGTGCCAGCAGCCTAGTGAAAGGACAGGGAGACATTCAGTACTTC
TRBJ1-6 | TRBV27 | . | . | CASRSPVRGYNSPLHF | TGTGCCAGCAGGTCCCCCGTCAGAGGGTATAATTCACCCCTCCACTTT
TRBJ2-7 | TRBV28 | TRBD1 | . | CASSLRQGAPYEQYF | TGTGCCAGCAGTTTAAGACAGGGGGCCCCCTACGAGCAGTACTTC
TRBJ1-1 | TRBV15 | . | . | CATSRDLSYGATEAFF | TGTGCCACCAGCAGAGATTTAAGTTATGGGGCCACTGAAGCTTTCTTT
TRBJ2-2 | TRBV5-1 | . | . | CASSPSPKVFDSPNTGELFF | TGCGCCAGCAGCCCCTCTCCGAAGGTTTTTGACTCGCCGAACACCGGGGAGCTGTTTTTT
TRBJ2-3 | TRBV4-3 | . | . | CASSQDQVGEVADTQYF | TGCGCCAGCAGCCAAGATCAGGTCGGGGAGGTCGCAGATACGCAGTATTTT
TRBJ2-3 | TRBV28 | TRBD2 | . | CASSLGTSGSWTDTQYF | TGTGCCAGCAGTTTGGGGACTAGCGGGAGTTGGACAGATACGCAGTATTTT
TRBJ1-4 | TRBV21-1 | . | few | CASSKGWRCNEKLFF | TGTGCCAGCAGCAAAGGTTGGAGGTGTAATGAAAAACTGTTTTTT
TRBJ1-2 | TRBV14 | . | . | CASSLADRTSYGYTF | TGTGCCAGCAGCCTCGCCGACAGGACCAGCTATGGCTACACCTTC
TRBJ1-6 | TRBV7-2 | . | . | CASSLQRADNSPLHF | TGTGCCAGCAGCTTACAGAGAGCGGATAATTCACCCCTCCACTTT
TRBJ1-5 | TRBV10-2 | TRBD1 | . | CASSQSQGLGQPQHF | TGCGCCAGCAGTCAGTCACAGGGGCTAGGTCAGCCCCAGCATTTT